One T cell receptor (beta chain) is described in this entry. This clonotype was picked up many times. The antigen this receptor binds is unknown. No clone much larger than this one lies a single base away; base qualities are absent. This sample was included in a study of human T cells and chemical hapten exposure (TCRdb year 2021). Background for the entire study: For sensitization, 2% DPC in acetone was applied to a 2 cm by 2 cm area of upper inner arm skin. Weekly therapeutic DPC doses were additionally applied to the scalp of patients throughout the approximately 25-week study period. Patch testing was done on the upper back using Finn chambers containing 0.01% DPC, and results were scored after 6 days according to International Contact Dermatitis Research Group standards. The patient cohort, mostly female, included alopecia areata with under or over 50% scalp involvement, alopecia totalis and alopecia universalis. The libraries were sequenced as a pool, and the TCR yield per sample differed mostly because of small variations in library volumes within the pool. This study followed changes in the peripheral blood TCR repertoire in vivo during primary and secondary sensitization of alopecia patients to the hapten diphenylcyclopropenone (DPC). Blood samples were taken from patients before sensitization (week 0) and at 2, 6 and about 24 weeks after DPC sensitization. For TCR sequencing, blood came from 25 to 35 alopecia patients at anywhere from one to four time points (pre-sensitization, 2, 6 and 24 weeks). Each blood RNA sample was used to sequence both TCR alpha and TCR beta chains. What the work shows at the level of the full study, not this receptor alone: DPC sensitization did not change the number of TCRs with a frequency above 1 in 1000, and there was no evidence of changes in global repertoire structure. Compared with pre-sensitization or healthy control sets, expanded TCRs formed significantly more large CDR3 similarity clusters, which is consistent with antigen-driven responses. After repeated subsampling, changes were observed in the strength of the expansion versus patch-test correlation and in the threshold at which the correlation became significant. Because every patient had alopecia, a presumed autoimmune disease, the patients' immune response might differ from that of healthy individuals. Patch test score correlated positively with the number of PT1 expanded TCRs, reaching significance at thresholds 8, 16 and 32 but not at 4.

Counted from cysteine to phenylalanine, this CDR3 has 13 amino acids. Just CDR3 DNA is preserved here, 39 bases in frame from base 1. CDR1 and CDR2 are read off the germline V gene as SQVTM and ANQGSEA. V and J lose 1 base and 1 base, and a span of 7 bases separates them. The library was prepared using RACE. TCRdb lists the instrument as NextSeq 500. Library preparation attached unique molecular identifiers to individual cDNA molecules for quantitative, reproducible TCR counting. Concerning the study's data processing: A median of approximately 100,000 TCRs per sample was observed, with a range of about 20,000 to 750,000. The Decombinator software suite was used to annotate V, J and CDR3 in the TCR reads. For PS versus PT1 abundance plots, all samples were subsampled to the same number of TCRs (28,000). Expanded TCRs were defined as absent before sensitization and observed at least eight times at the 2-week time point. In TCRdb, the public reads were trimmed at Q25 with fastp and aligned with MiXCR, with productive beta chains retained. Every entry covers one CDR3 protein and lists the most common genes and DNA from its rows. These V and J calls originate from TCRdb's pipeline instead of the authors' own analysis. The sample has under 60,000 distinct CDR3 sequences on record, more than 9.5% of them singletons. Around 1.8% of the sample is held by the ten biggest clonotypes.

The time point label here, explained by the study, means: patch test 1, 2 weeks after DPC sensitization. What this sample's treatment or condition label stands for: therapeutic diphenylcyclopropenone sensitization with weekly scalp DPC. Unfractionated whole blood was collected in Tempus Blood RNA tubes, and total RNA was extracted from that blood. Blood at each patch-test visit was drawn before the patch test was applied. To be eligible, patients had to be aged 18 to 70, diagnosed with alopecia and judged suitable for DPC therapy, while pregnant patients were excluded. The clonotype originates from a woman aged 40 to 49 with alopecia areata. Some clones in this sample may be carry-over from other donors' samples. The source was whole blood, collected in connection with sensitization to the hapten diphenylcyclopropenone (DPC). This sequence uses TRBV29-1 and TRBJ1-1, with an unclear D gene assignment. The CDR3 region has the sequence CSVEGTANTEAFF. Here is the DNA: TGCAGCGTTGAAGGGACGGCGAACACTGAAGCTTTCTTT.